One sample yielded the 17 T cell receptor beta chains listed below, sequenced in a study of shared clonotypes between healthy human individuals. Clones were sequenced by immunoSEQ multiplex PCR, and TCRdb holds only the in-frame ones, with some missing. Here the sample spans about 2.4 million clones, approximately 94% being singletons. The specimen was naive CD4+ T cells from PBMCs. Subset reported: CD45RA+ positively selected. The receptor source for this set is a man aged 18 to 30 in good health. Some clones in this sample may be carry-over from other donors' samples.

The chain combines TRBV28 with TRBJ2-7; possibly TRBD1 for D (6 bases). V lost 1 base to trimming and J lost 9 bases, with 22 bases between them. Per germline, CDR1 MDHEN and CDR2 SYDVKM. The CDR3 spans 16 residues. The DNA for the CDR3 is TGTGCCAGCAGTTTATTGACGAGGGACACCCTCTCCGGGCAGTACTTC. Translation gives CASSLLTRDTLSGQYF.

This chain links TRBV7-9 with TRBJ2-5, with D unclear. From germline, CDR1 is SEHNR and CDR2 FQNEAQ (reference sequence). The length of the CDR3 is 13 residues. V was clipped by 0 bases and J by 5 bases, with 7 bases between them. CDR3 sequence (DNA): TGTGCCAGCAGCTTAGCGCGGCGGGAGACCCAGTACTTC. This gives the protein CASSLARRETQYF.

The CDR3 DNA reads as TGTGCCAGCAGTTACGTGGGTTCACCCCTCCACTTT. Residues: CASSYVGSPLHF. This rearrangement joins TRBV6-5 to TRBJ1-6; D unclear. The CDR3 has 12 residues. Germline values: CDR1 MNHEY, CDR2 SVGAGI. V was pared by 2 bases and J by 9 bases, with 5 bases between.

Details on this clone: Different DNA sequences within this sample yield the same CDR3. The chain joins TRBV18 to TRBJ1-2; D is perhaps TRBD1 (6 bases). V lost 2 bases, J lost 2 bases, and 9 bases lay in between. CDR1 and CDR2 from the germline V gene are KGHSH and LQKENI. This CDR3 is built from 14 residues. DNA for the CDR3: TGTGCCAGCTCACCAGGCAGGGGAAACTATGGCTACACCTTC. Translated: CASSPGRGNYGYTF. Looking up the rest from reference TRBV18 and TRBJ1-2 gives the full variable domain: NAGVMQNPRHLVRRRGQEARLRCSPMKGHSHVYWYRQLPEEGLKFMVYLQKENIIDESGMPKERFSAEFPKEGPSILRIQQVVRGDSAAYFCASSPGRGNYGYTFGSGTRLTVV.

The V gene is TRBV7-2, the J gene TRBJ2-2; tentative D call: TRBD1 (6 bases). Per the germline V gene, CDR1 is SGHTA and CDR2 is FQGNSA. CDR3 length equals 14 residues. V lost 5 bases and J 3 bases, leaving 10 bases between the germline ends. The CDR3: CASSGQSDTGELFF. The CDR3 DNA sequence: TGTGCCAGCAGCGGACAGTCTGACACCGGGGAGCTGTTTTTT.

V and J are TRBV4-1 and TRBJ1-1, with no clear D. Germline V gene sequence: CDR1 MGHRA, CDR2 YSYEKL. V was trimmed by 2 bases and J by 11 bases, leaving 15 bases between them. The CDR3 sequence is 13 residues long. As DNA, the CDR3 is TGCGCCAGCAGCCAAACGGGCCTTCTGTGGGCTTTCTTT. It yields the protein CASSQTGLLWAFF.

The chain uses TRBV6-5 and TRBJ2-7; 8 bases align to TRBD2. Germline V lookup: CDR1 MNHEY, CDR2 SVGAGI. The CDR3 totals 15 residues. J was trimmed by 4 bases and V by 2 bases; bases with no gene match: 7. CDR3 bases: TGTGCCAGCAGTTACCGCACGAGCGGGAGATACGAGCAGTACTTC. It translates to CASSYRTSGRYEQYF.

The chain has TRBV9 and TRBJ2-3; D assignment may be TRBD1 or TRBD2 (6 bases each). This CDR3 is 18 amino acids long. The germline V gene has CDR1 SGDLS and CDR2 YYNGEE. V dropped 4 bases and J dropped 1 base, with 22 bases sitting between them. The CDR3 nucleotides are TGTGCCAGCAGCCAACCCCGGGGGCGGTGGGGTGGCACAGATACGCAGTATTTT. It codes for CASSQPRGRWGGTDTQYF.

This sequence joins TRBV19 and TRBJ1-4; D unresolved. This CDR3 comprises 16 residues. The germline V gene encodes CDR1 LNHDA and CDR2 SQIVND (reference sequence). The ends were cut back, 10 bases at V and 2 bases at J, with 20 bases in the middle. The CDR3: CATCPGWERTNEKLFF. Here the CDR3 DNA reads TGTGCCACCTGTCCGGGTTGGGAGCGGACTAATGAAAAACTGTTTTTT.

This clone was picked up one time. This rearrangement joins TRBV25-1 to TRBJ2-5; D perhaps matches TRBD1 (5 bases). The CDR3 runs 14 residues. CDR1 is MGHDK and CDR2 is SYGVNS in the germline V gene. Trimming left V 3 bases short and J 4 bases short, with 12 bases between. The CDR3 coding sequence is TGTGCCAGCAGTGACCCCGCAGGGTTAGAGACCCAGTACTTC. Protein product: CASSDPAGLETQYF.

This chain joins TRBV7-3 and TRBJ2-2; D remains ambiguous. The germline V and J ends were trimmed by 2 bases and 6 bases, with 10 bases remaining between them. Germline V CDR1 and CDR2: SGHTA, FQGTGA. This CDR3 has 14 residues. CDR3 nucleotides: TGTGCCAGCAGCTTACGGCCTCGTCCCGGGGAGCTGTTTTTT. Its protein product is CASSLRPRPGELFF.

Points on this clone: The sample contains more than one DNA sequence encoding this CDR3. The DNA of the CDR3 is TGCGCCAGCAGCTTGCTCGGAAACACTGAAGCTTTCTTT. Its protein is CASSLLGNTEAFF. The chain has TRBV5-1 and TRBJ1-1; no clear D gene. The V gene's germline CDR1 is SGHRS and CDR2 YFSETQ. This CDR3 contains 13 residues. Between the trimmed V and J ends, which lost 1 base and 2 bases, there was a span of 6 bases.

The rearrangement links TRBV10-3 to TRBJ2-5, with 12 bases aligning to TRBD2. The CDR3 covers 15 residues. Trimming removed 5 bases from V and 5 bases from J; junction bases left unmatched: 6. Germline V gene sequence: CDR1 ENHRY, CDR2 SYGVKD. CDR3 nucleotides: TGTGCCATCAGTTTGACTAGCGGGGGAGGCGAGACCCAGTACTTC. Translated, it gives CAISLTSGGGETQYF.

The CDR3 reads CASSRRGSGSYEQYF. The CDR3 region has the DNA TGTGCCAGCAGCCGGCGGGGCTCTGGATCCTACGAGCAGTACTTC. The chain has TRBV9 and TRBJ2-7; maybe TRBD2 (6 bases). The ends were cut back, 4 bases at V and 1 base at J, with 15 bases in the middle. The length of the CDR3 is 15 residues. The germline V gene has CDR1 SGDLS and CDR2 YYNGEE.

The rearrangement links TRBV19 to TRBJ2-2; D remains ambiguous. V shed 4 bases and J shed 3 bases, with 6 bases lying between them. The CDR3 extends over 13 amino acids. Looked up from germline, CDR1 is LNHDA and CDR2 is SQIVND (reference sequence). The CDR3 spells CASSTTYTGELFF. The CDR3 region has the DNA TGTGCCAGTAGTACAACCTACACCGGGGAGCTGTTTTTT.

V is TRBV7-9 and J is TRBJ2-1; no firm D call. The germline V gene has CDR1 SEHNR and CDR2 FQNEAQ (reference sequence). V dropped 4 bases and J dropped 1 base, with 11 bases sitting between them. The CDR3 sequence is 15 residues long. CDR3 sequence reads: CASSSRILSYNEQFF. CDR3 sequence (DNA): TGTGCCAGCAGCTCTCGAATCCTGTCCTACAATGAGCAGTTCTTC.

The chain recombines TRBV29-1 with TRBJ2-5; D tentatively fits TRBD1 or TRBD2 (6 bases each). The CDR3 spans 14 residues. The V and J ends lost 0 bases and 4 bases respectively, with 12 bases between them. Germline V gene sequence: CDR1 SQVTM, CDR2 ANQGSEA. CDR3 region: CSVEDQGGRETQYF. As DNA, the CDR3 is TGCAGCGTTGAAGATCAAGGGGGGCGAGAGACCCAGTACTTC. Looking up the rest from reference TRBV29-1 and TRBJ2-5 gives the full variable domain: SAVISQKPSRDICQRGTSLTIQCQVDSQVTMMFWYRQQPGQSLTLIATANQGSEATYESGFVIDKFPISRPNLTFSTLTVSNMSPEDSSIYLCSVEDQGGRETQYFGPGTRLLVL.